This T cell receptor beta chain was observed in a study of T cells after yellow fever vaccination. Study in general: SMART-Seq v4 Ultra Low Input prepared libraries from low-cell fractions.

V lost 1 base to trimming and J lost 3 bases, with 10 bases between them. Looked up from germline, CDR1 is LGHNA and CDR2 is YSLEER. This CDR3 is built from 14 residues. MiXCR was run by TCRdb on the 5' RACE reads, yielding one entry per CDR3 protein. Here the sample spans roughly 250,000 distinct CDR3 sequences, approximately 12% being singletons. This clonotype was seen at least ten times. The material sequenced was CD4+ T cells sorted from PBMCs, taken 45 days after the yellow fever booster vaccination. The TCR sequence derives from a man aged 25-45 years who received the YFV17D yellow fever vaccine. This sequence joins TRBV4-3 and TRBJ2-7; a weak D match, TRBD1 (5 bases). As DNA, the CDR3 is TGCGCCAGCAGCCAAGTCCAGGGCTACTACGAGCAGTACTTC. It translates to CASSQVQGYYEQYF.